This T cell receptor (beta chain) was identified during a study of T cell responses to AZD1222 COVID-19 vaccine. Across the study: Second-dose intervals of approximately 4 or approximately 12 weeks were pooled. Whole-study findings and limits: Spike-specific TCR breadth and depth grew following two AZD1222 doses. Baseline antibody screening turned up just a handful of seropositive AZD1222 recipients. Spike-spanning, vaccine-associated CD4 TCRs were dominant at 160-218 and 743-854.

TCRdb's copy holds only in-frame clones and misses some; the assay was immunoSEQ multiplex PCR. This repertoire shows 150,000 to 200,000 clones, just over 90% found once; its top ten account for around 3.8%. As for this clone: Its specificity is not known.

Germline V gene sequence: CDR1 SGHRS, CDR2 YFSETQ. The length of the CDR3 is 17 residues. The trim removed 0 bases at V and 0 bases at J, leaving 6 bases unmatched. Sequencing was performed on peripheral blood, taken on day 0 of AZD1222 vaccination. J is TRBJ2-1 and V is TRBV5-1; 7 bases map to TRBD2. The receptor's source is an adult in good health. The CDR3 DNA reads as TGCGCCAGCAGCTTGGGTCGAGCGGGGAGCTCCTACAATGAGCAGTTCTTC. Protein sequence: CASSLGRAGSSYNEQFF.